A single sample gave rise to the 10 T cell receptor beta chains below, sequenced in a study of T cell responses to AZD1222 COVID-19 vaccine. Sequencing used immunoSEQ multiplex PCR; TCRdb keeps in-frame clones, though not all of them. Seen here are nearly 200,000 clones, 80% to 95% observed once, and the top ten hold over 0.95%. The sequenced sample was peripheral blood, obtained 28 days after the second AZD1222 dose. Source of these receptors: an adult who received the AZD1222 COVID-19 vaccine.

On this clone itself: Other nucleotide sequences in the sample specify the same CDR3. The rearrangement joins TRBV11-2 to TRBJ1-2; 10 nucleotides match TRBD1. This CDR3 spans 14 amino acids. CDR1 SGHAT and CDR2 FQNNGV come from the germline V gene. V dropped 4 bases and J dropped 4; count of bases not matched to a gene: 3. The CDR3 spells CASSSTGGGYGYTF. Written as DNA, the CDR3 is TGTGCCAGCAGCTCGACAGGGGGCGGCTATGGCTACACCTTC.

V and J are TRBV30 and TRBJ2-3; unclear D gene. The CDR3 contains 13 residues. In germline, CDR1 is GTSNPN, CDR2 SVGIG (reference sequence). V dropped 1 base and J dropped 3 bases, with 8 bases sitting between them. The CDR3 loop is CAWSAAGTDTQYF. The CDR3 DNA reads TGTGCCTGGAGTGCAGCTGGGACAGATACGCAGTATTTT.

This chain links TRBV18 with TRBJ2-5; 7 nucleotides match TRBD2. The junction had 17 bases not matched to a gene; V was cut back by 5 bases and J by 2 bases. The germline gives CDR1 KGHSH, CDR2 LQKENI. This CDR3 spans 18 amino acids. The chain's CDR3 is CASSSGLSSPHWQETQYF. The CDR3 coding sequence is TGTGCCAGCTCATCGGGACTATCCTCACCCCACTGGCAAGAGACCCAGTACTTC.

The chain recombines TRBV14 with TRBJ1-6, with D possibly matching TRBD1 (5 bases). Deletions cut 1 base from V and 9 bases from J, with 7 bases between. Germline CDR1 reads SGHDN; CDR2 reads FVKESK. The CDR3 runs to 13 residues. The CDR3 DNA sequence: TGTGCCAGCAGCCAAGCCAGGGCTTCACCCCTCCACTTT. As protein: CASSQARASPLHF.

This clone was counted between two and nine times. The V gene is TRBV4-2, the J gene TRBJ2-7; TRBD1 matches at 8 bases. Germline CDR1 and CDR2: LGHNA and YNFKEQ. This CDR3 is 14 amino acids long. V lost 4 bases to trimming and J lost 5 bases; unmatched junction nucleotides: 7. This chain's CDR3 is CASSPTGGRDEQYF. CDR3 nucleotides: TGTGCCAGCAGCCCAACAGGGGGACGCGACGAGCAGTACTTC.

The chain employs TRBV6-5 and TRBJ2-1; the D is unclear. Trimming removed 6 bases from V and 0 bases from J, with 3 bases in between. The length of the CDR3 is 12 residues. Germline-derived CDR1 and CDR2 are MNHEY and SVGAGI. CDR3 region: CASRSSYNEQFF. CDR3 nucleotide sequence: TGTGCCAGCAGAAGCTCCTACAATGAGCAGTTCTTC.

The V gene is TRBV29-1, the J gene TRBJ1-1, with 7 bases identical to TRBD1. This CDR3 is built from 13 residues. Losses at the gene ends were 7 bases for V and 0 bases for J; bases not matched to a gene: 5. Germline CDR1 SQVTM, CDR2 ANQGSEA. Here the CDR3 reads CSGNRGLNTEAFF. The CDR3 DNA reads TGCAGCGGAAACAGGGGTCTGAACACTGAAGCTTTCTTT.

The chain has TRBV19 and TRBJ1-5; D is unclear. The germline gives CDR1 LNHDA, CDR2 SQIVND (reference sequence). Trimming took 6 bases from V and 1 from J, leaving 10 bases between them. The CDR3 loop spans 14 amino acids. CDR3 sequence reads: CASSQHASNQPQHF. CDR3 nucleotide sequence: TGTGCCAGTAGCCAGCATGCGAGCAATCAGCCCCAGCATTTT.

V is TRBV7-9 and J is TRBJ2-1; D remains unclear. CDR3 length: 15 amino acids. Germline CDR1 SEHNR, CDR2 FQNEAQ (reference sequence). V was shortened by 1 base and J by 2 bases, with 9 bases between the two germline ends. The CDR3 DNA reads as TGTGCCAGCAGCTTAGTAGGGTCCACCTACAATGAGCAGTTCTTC. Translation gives CASSLVGSTYNEQFF.

The CDR3 DNA reads TGTGCCAGCAGCTGGACAGGGGTTGGTCAGCCCCAGCATTTT. Amino acid sequence: CASSWTGVGQPQHF. V is TRBV6-5 and J is TRBJ1-5; 9 positions agree with TRBD1. This CDR3 contains 14 residues. Per germline, CDR1 MNHEY and CDR2 SVGAGI. Trimming took 6 bases from V and 6 from J; bases not matched to a gene: 6.